This T cell receptor beta chain was captured in a study of blood T cell repertoires in COVID-19. Looking at the study overall: The analysed material was cDNA or gDNA that came from T cells, B-cell-depleted T cells, or PBMCs.

Methods used by the authors: Quantification of nucleated cells was approximated via reference gene primer amplification. Libraries were prepared by immunoSEQ multiplex PCR; TCRdb keeps only in-frame clonotypes and omits some of them. Clonal size and the V and J genes are those of that table, whereas D and trimming came from the DNA. The sample shows a few hundred thousand clones, more than 70% of them seen only once. The CDR3 is 20 amino acids. Deletions cut 1 base from V and 3 bases from J, with 26 bases between. Germline CDR1 and CDR2: LGHDT and YNNKEL (reference sequence). A Seattle source enrolled patients during active infection and followed them longitudinally.

The receptor was derived from a woman between 25 and 40 years old with COVID-19, enrolled during active disease. V and J are TRBV3-1 (or the pseudogene TRBV3-2) and TRBJ2-3; a weak D match, TRBD2 (6 bases). The specimen was peripheral blood. CDR3 protein: CASSQVGLRRESEGTDTQYF. The CDR3 region has the DNA TGTGCCAGCAGCCAAGTTGGTTTGCGGAGGGAGTCGGAGGGAACAGATACGCAGTATTTT.